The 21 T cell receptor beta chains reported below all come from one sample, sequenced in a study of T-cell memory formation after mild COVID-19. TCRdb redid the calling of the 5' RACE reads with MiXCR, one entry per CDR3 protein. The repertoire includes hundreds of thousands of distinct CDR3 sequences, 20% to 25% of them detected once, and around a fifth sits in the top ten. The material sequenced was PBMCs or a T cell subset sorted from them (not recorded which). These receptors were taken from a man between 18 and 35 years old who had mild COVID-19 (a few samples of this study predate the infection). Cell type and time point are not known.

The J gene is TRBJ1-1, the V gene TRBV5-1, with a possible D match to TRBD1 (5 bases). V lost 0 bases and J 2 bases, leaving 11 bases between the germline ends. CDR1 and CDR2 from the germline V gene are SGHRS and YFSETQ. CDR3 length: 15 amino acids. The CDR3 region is CASSLGDGGNTEAFF. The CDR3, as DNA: TGCGCCAGCAGCTTGGGGGACGGTGGAAACACTGAAGCTTTCTTT.

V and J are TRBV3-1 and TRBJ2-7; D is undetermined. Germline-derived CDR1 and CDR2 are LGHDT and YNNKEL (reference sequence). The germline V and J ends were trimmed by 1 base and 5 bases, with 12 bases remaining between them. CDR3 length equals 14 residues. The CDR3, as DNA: TGTGCCAGCAGCCAAGGAATAGGCGGAGACGAGCAGTACTTC. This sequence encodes CASSQGIGGDEQYF.

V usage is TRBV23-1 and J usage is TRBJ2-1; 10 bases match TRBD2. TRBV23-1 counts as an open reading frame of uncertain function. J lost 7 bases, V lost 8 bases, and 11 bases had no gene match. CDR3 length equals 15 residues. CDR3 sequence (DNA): TGCGCCAGCCCCTTGAGCGGGGGGGCGGGTAATGAGCAGTTCTTC. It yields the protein CASPLSGGAGNEQFF.

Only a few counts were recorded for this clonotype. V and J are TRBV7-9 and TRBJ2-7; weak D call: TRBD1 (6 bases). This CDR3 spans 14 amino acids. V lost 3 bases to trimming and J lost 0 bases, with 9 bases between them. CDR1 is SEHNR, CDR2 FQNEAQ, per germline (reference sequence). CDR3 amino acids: CASSFTGSSYEQYF. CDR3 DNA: TGTGCCAGCAGCTTCACAGGGAGCTCCTACGAGCAGTACTTC.

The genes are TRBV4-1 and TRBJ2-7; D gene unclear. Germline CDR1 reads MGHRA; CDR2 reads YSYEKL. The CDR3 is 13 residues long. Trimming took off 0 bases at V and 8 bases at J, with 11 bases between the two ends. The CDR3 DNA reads TGCGCCAGCAGCCAAGAGGTCTCAGACCAGCAGTACTTC. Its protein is CASSQEVSDQQYF.

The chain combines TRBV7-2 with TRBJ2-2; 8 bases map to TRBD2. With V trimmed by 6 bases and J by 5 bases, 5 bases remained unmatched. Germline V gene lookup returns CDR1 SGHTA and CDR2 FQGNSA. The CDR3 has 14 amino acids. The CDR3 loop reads CASRGSGETGELFF. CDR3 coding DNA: TGTGCCAGCAGGGGTAGCGGGGAAACCGGGGAGCTGTTTTTT.

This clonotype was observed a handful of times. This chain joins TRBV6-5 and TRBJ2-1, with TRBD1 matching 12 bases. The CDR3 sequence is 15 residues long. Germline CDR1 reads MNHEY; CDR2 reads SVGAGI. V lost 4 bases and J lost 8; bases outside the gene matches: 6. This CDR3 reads CASSSPGQGAHEQFF. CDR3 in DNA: TGTGCCAGCAGTTCGCCGGGACAGGGGGCCCATGAGCAGTTCTTC.

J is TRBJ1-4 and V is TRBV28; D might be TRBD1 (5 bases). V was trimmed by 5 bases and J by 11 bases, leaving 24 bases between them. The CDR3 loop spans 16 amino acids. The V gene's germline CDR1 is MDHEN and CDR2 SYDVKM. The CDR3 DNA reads TGTGCCAGCAGTCAGCTCACCGGGGCAGGAGGGCTTAAACTGTTTTTT. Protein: CASSQLTGAGGLKLFF.

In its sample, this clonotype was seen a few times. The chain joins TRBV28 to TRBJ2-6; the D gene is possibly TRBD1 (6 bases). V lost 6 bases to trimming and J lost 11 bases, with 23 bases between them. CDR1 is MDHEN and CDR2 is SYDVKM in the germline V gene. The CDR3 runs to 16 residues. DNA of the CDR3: TGTGCCAGCAGGCCTCACCCCGGGACACCTTATGACGTCCTGACTTTC. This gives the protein CASRPHPGTPYDVLTF.

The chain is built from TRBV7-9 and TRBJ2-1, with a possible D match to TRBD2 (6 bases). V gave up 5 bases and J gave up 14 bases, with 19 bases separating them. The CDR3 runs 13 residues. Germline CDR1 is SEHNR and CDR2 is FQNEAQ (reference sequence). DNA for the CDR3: TGTGCCAGCAGCACTGCGGGACTTTCGATGGAGTTCTTC. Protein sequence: CASSTAGLSMEFF.

The CDR3 sequence: CASNLGTGRPGANVLTF. CDR3 nucleotides: TGTGCCAGCAACCTTGGGACAGGGCGGCCTGGGGCCAACGTCCTGACTTTC. J is TRBJ2-6 and V is TRBV28, with TRBD1 matching over 9 bases. The CDR3 extends over 17 amino acids. Looked up from germline, CDR1 is MDHEN and CDR2 is SYDVKM. V gave up 7 bases and J gave up 2 bases; unmatched junction bases: 9.

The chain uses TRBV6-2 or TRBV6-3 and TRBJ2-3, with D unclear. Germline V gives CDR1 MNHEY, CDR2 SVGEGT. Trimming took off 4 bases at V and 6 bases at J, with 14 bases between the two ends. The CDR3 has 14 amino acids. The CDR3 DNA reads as TGTGCCAGCAGTTTGAGGTCAGTGGGCGATACGCAGTATTTT. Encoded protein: CASSLRSVGDTQYF.

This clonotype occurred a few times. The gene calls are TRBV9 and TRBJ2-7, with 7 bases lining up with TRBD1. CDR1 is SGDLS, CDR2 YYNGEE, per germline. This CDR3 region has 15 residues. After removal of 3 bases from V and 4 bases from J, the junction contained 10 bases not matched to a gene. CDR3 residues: CASSESGQAAYEQYF. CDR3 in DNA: TGTGCCAGCAGCGAATCCGGACAGGCAGCTTACGAGCAGTACTTC.

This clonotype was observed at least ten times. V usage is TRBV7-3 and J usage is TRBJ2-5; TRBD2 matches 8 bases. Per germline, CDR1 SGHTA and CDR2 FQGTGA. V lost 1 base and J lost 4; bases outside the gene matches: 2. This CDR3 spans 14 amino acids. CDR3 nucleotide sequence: TGTGCCAGCAGCTTAAGCGGGGGGCGAGAGACCCAGTACTTC. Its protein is CASSLSGGRETQYF.

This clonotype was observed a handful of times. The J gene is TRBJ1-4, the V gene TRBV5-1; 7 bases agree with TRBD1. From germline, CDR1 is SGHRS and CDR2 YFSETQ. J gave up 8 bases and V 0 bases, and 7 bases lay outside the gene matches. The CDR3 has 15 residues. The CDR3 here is CASSLGPGQSEKLFF. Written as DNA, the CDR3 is TGCGCCAGCAGCTTGGGGCCGGGACAGAGCGAAAAACTGTTTTTT.

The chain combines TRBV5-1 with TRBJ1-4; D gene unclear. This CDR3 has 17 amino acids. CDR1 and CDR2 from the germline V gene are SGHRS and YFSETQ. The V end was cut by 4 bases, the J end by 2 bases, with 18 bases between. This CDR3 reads CASSRAPLRGTNEKLFF. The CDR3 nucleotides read TGCGCCAGCAGCCGCGCACCCTTACGAGGGACTAATGAAAAACTGTTTTTT.

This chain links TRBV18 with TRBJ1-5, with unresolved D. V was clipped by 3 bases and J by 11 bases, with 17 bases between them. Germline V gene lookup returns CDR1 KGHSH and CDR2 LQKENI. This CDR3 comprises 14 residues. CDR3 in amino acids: CASSPGSPKRAQHF. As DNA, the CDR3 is TGTGCCAGCTCACCCGGGTCCCCCAAAAGGGCCCAGCATTTT.

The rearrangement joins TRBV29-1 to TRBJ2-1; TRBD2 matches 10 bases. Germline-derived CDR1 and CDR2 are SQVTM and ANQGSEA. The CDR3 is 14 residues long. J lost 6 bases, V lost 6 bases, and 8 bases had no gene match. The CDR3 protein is CSVESGGATNEQFF. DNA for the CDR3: TGCAGCGTCGAAAGCGGGGGGGCCACCAATGAGCAGTTCTTC.

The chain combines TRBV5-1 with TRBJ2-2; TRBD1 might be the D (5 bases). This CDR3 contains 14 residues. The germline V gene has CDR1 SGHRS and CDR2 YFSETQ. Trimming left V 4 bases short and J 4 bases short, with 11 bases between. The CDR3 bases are TGCGCCAGCAGCCCCCAGGGAACCACCGGGGAGCTGTTTTTT. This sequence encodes CASSPQGTTGELFF.

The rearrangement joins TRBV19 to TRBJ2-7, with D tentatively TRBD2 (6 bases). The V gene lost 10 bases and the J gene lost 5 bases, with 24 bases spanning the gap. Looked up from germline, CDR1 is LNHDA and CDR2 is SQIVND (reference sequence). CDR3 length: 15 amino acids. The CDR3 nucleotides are TGTGCCACCTTTACCCCCCCGGGGGTATCCCACGAGCAGTACTTC. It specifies CATFTPPGVSHEQYF. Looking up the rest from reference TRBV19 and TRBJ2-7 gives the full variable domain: DGGITQSPKYLFRKEGQNVTLSCEQNLNHDAMYWYRQDPGQGLRLIYYSQIVNDFQKGDIAEGYSVSREKKESFPLTVTSAQKNPTAFYLCATFTPPGVSHEQYFGPGTRLTVT.

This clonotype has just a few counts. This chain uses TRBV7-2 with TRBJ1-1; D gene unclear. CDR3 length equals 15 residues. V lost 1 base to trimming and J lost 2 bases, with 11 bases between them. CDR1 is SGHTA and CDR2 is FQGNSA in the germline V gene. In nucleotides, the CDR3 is TGTGCCAGCAGCTTAGTGTATGGGAATAACACTGAAGCTTTCTTT. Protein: CASSLVYGNNTEAFF.